This TCR beta chain is from a study of blood T cell repertoires in COVID-19. About the study: Sites in the United States, Italy and Spain provided acute and convalescent COVID-19 samples. T cells, B-cell-depleted T cells, or PBMCs supplied cDNA or gDNA.

As processed by the authors: Nucleated cell number was recorded as an estimate derived from reference gene primer amplification. Clones were sequenced by immunoSEQ multiplex PCR, and TCRdb holds only the in-frame ones, with some missing. V, J and clone size are taken as reported in that table, and D and trimming were inferred from the DNA itself. The sample comprises around 220,000 clones, over 80% of which are singletons, and approximately 5.4% rests with the top ten. Germline V gene sequence: CDR1 LGHDT, CDR2 YNNKEL (reference sequence). The junction had 4 bases not matched to a gene; V was cut back by 5 bases and J by 0 bases. This CDR3 region has 17 residues.

The V gene is TRBV3-1 (or the pseudogene TRBV3-2), the J gene TRBJ2-1; 13 bases map to TRBD2. This TCR was recovered from a human donor in a cohort sampled during active COVID-19. The sequencing sample was made of peripheral blood. DNA of the CDR3: TGTGCCAGCAGCGCGACTAGCGGGGGGAACTCCTACAATGAGCAGTTCTTC. Amino acid sequence: CASSATSGGNSYNEQFF.